Listed here are 21 T cell receptor beta chains from one sample, sequenced in a study of T-cell reconstitution after alpha-beta-depleted transplantation in children (dated by TCRdb to between 2015 and 2016). The treatment or condition label here, explained by the study, means: allogeneic hematopoietic cell transplantation with graft depleted of TCRalphabeta T cells and CD19 B cells. To prepare the library, PCR was applied. The reads were generated on an Illumina HiSeq 2500. TCR libraries were prepared with molecular barcoding, using unique molecular identifiers to normalize TCRbeta repertoire quantification. The public reads were quality trimmed at Q25 with fastp and then assembled into clones with MiXCR by TCRdb, keeping productive beta chains. Each record represents a unique CDR3 protein, reported with the most common genes and DNA among its rows. This sample lists about 250,000 distinct CDR3 sequences; around 25% were detected once. The ten largest clones add up to under 5.5% of the sample.

The input for sequencing was PBMCs, mostly from graft donor cells, taken 360 days after TCRalphabeta/CD19-depleted stem cell transplant. The receptors were gathered from a female patient aged 2-10 years who had a stem cell transplant for congenital amegakaryocytic thrombocytopenia, so the T cells may come from the graft donor.

The V call is TRBV5-1, the J call TRBJ2-7, with D possibly being TRBD1 or TRBD2 (5 bases each). Germline V lookup: CDR1 SGHRS, CDR2 YFSETQ. The CDR3 has 14 residues. The V gene lost 7 bases and the J gene lost 3 bases, with 17 bases spanning the gap. The CDR3 nucleotides are TGCGCCAGCTCCTATGGGGGTGGGGGCTACGAGCAGTACTTC. It encodes CASSYGGGGYEQYF.

V and J are TRBV12-3 or TRBV12-4 and TRBJ2-2; no clear D. V gave up 7 bases and J gave up 6 bases, with 9 bases separating them. The CDR3 loop spans 12 amino acids. The CDR3 spells CASTLYAGELFF. CDR3 coding DNA: TGTGCCAGCACCCTGTACGCCGGGGAGCTGTTTTTT.

This clonotype was detected a few times. V usage is TRBV4-2 and J usage is TRBJ1-2; D gene uncertain. Trimming cost V 2 bases and J 4 bases, with 14 bases left between them. The CDR3 consists of 15 residues. CDR1 is LGHNA, CDR2 YNFKEQ, per germline. The DNA of the CDR3 is TGTGCCAGCAGCCAATTGAAGCGGGGAGGCTATGGCTACACCTTC. This sequence encodes CASSQLKRGGYGYTF.

This clonotype was counted only a few times. V and J are TRBV25-1 and TRBJ2-3; tentatively, D is TRBD1 (6 bases). Trimming pared 3 bases from V and 1 base from J, leaving 14 bases between. From germline, CDR1 is MGHDK and CDR2 SYGVNS. The CDR3 totals 16 residues. The CDR3 here is CASSDWGLRGTDTQYF. The CDR3 DNA reads as TGTGCCAGCAGTGATTGGGGGCTGAGGGGCACAGATACGCAGTATTTT.

This clonotype was counted ten times or more. The genes are TRBV12-3 or TRBV12-4 and TRBJ1-6, with D hard to call. There are 13 residues in the CDR3. V lost 3 bases and J 8 bases, leaving 8 bases between the germline ends. The CDR3 reads CASSLRGDSPLHF. CDR3 in DNA: TGTGCCAGCAGTTTGCGGGGTGATTCACCCCTCCACTTT.

The chain uses TRBV20-1 and TRBJ2-5; D is possibly TRBD2 (6 bases). This CDR3 spans 12 amino acids. With 2 bases removed from V and 5 bases from J, the gap between germline ends came to 9 bases. The germline CDR1 and CDR2 sequences are DFQATT and SNEGSKA (reference sequence). CDR3 sequence (DNA): TGCAGTGCTAGACTTGGGAGGGAGACCCAGTACTTC. It yields the protein CSARLGRETQYF.

This chain links TRBV29-1 with TRBJ2-2, with D possibly TRBD1 on 5 matching bases. The CDR3 is made up of 12 amino acids. CDR1 and CDR2 (germline): SQVTM, ANQGSEA. The V gene lost 8 bases and the J gene lost 3 bases, with 10 bases spanning the gap. The CDR3 DNA sequence: TGCAGCATGACCAGGGACACCGGGGAGCTGTTTTTT. It codes for CSMTRDTGELFF.

The rearrangement joins TRBV4-3 to TRBJ2-3, with D unclear. The CDR3 has 15 residues. V shed 0 bases and J shed 2 bases, with 9 bases lying between them. Germline V gene sequence: CDR1 LGHNA, CDR2 YSLEER. For the CDR3, the DNA is TGCGCCAGCAGCCAAGATTTGGACGACACAGATACGCAGTATTTT. It encodes CASSQDLDDTDTQYF.

The chain joins TRBV20-1 to TRBJ2-1, with 8 nucleotides matching TRBD1. The germline CDR1 and CDR2 sequences are DFQATT and SNEGSKA (reference sequence). Trimming took 1 base from V and 15 from J; bases not matched to a gene: 5. The CDR3 extends over 11 amino acids. DNA for the CDR3: TGCAGTGCTAGAGGTGACAGGGGTCGGTTCTTC. Protein sequence: CSARGDRGRFF.

This clonotype has only a few counts. The chain recombines TRBV28 with TRBJ2-4; weak D call: TRBD2 (5 bases). V lost 3 bases and J lost 1, with 10 bases in between. Per the germline V gene, CDR1 is MDHEN and CDR2 is SYDVKM. The CDR3 extends over 15 amino acids. The CDR3 is CASSLVPGAKNIQYF. The CDR3 bases are TGTGCCAGCAGTTTGGTCCCGGGGGCCAAAAACATTCAGTACTTC.

This clonotype was seen a handful of times. V usage is TRBV5-1 and J usage is TRBJ2-7; D gene ambiguous. The germline V gene has CDR1 SGHRS and CDR2 YFSETQ. With 4 bases removed from V and 3 bases from J, the gap between germline ends came to 11 bases. This CDR3 spans 13 amino acids. The CDR3 loop reads CASSIDSGYEQYF. The DNA of the CDR3 is TGCGCCAGCAGCATTGATTCCGGCTACGAGCAGTACTTC.

This clonotype was found many times. V usage is TRBV12-3 or TRBV12-4 and J usage is TRBJ2-7; D is ambiguous. The ends were cut back, 5 bases at V and 9 bases at J, with 2 bases in the middle. The CDR3 is 8 residues long. The CDR3 region is CASSLQYF. The CDR3 DNA reads TGTGCCAGCAGTCTGCAGTACTTC.

The gene calls are TRBV29-1 and TRBJ1-2; D remains ambiguous. The CDR3 totals 14 residues. Deletions cut 0 bases from V and 0 bases from J, with 8 bases between. Looked up from germline, CDR1 is SQVTM and CDR2 is ANQGSEA. The CDR3 DNA reads TGCAGCGTTGAAGATTGGCGGGCTAACTATGGCTACACCTTC. Protein: CSVEDWRANYGYTF.

The chain uses TRBV5-5 and TRBJ2-3; the D gene is possibly TRBD2 (5 bases). V was clipped by 3 bases and J by 3 bases, with 14 bases between them. Germline V lookup: CDR1 SGHKS, CDR2 YYEKEE (reference sequence). This CDR3 is 15 amino acids long. The CDR3 DNA is TGTGCCAGCAGCTCACAATTCGGGGATACAGATACGCAGTATTTT. This codes for CASSSQFGDTDTQYF. The entire variable domain, with the rest obtained from reference TRBV5-5 and TRBJ2-3, is as follows: DAGVTQSPTHLIKTRGQQVTLRCSPISGHKSVSWYQQVLGQGPQFIFQYYEKEERGRGNFPDRFSARQFPNYSSELNVNALLLGDSALYLCASSSQFGDTDTQYFGPGTRLTVL.

This clonotype was seen more than once but under ten times. The chain joins TRBV5-1 to TRBJ1-4; 8 bases match TRBD1. With V trimmed by 4 bases and J by 4 bases, 6 bases remained unmatched. From germline, CDR1 is SGHRS and CDR2 YFSETQ. This CDR3 has 15 amino acids. CDR3: CASSVTGGFNEKLFF. In DNA form, the CDR3 reads TGCGCCAGCAGCGTAACAGGGGGATTTAATGAAAAACTGTTTTTT.

This clonotype was counted a few times. The gene calls are TRBV19 and TRBJ2-5; the match to TRBD1 covers 8 bases. The CDR3 totals 15 residues. Germline CDR1 LNHDA, CDR2 SQIVND (reference sequence). With V trimmed by 3 bases and J by 2 bases, 5 bases remained unmatched. CDR3 in DNA: TGTGCCAGTAGTATCGGGGACAGGACTCAAGAGACCCAGTACTTC. Protein sequence: CASSIGDRTQETQYF.

This chain connects TRBV4-3 to TRBJ2-1, with 10 bases matching TRBD2. V trimming: 3 bases; J trimming: 2 bases; junction bases outside the gene matches: 4. CDR3 length: 16 residues. The germline CDR1 and CDR2 sequences are LGHNA and YSLEER. CDR3 coding DNA: TGCGCCAGCAGCCATCCCGGGACTAGCGCCTACAATGAGCAGTTCTTC. Translated, it gives CASSHPGTSAYNEQFF.

This clonotype was seen only a few times. The rearrangement uses TRBV14 and TRBJ1-1; D unclear. The CDR3 is 18 residues long. The V end lost 4 bases, the J end lost 0 bases, and 21 bases lay between the germline ends. Per germline, CDR1 SGHDN and CDR2 FVKESK. The CDR3 DNA reads TGTGCCAGCAGCCCACCGCGGCGCGTTGTCGGGATGAACACTGAAGCTTTCTTT. It codes for CASSPPRRVVGMNTEAFF.

This clonotype was seen ten or more times. The rearrangement joins TRBV12-3 or TRBV12-4 to TRBJ1-1; 7 nucleotides line up with TRBD1. CDR3 size: 15 residues. Trimming at V came to 6 bases and at J to 3 bases, leaving 10 bases not matched to a gene. This chain's CDR3 is CASRLRGGQYTEAFF. The CDR3 bases are TGTGCCAGCAGACTGAGAGGGGGACAGTACACTGAAGCTTTCTTT.

Details on this clonotype: No conserved phenylalanine or tryptophan ends this CDR3, so it is likely a read error. The chain couples TRBV5-1 to TRBJ2-1; D is undetermined. The CDR3 contains 11 residues. Germline V gene lookup returns CDR1 SGHRS and CDR2 YFSETQ. V lost 3 bases and J lost 8, with 6 bases in between. The CDR3 coding sequence is TGCGCCAGCAGCTCCGGAGATGAGCAGTTCTTA. This encodes CASSSGDEQFL.

V and J are TRBV28 and TRBJ2-7; D might be TRBD1 (5 bases). The CDR3 extends over 14 amino acids. Per the germline V gene, CDR1 is MDHEN and CDR2 is SYDVKM. Trimming left V 6 bases short and J 7 bases short, with 19 bases between. The CDR3, as DNA: TGTGCCAGCAGCGCCCGGACACTATATTGGGAGCAGTACTTC. This encodes CASSARTLYWEQYF.